Below, one T cell receptor (beta chain) is given with its context. Its antigen is still unknown. This specimen belongs to a study of cytomegalovirus exposure and HLA in healthy donors. Study results and caveats: For most TCR beta V segments, an earlier analysis put the productive rate at about 87% or about 30% of the time.

Primers: 60 Vbeta forward and 13 Jbeta reverse. Produced via immunoSEQ multiplex PCR; TCRdb's table is partial and in-frame only. The repertoire holds over 100,000 clones, with roughly 76% as singletons. The material sequenced was PBMCs. The sequence came from a woman in her thirties or forties in good health and CMV-seropositive.

CDR3 coding DNA: TGCGCCAGCAGTCAATCGTGGCCCTCCTACGAGCAGTACTTC. Amino acids: CASSQSWPSYEQYF. V and J are TRBV23-1 and TRBJ2-7; unclear D gene. TRBV23-1 is given ORF status, its function remaining uncertain. V lost 0 bases and J lost 0, with 6 bases in between. The CDR3 has 14 residues.